Presented here are 18 T cell receptor beta chains from one specimen sequenced in a study of T cells after yellow fever vaccination. MiXCR was run by TCRdb on the 5' RACE reads, yielding one entry per CDR3 protein. Of 170,000 or so distinct CDR3 sequences in the sample, 5.5% to 8% were seen once. The sample here was CD4+ T cells sorted from PBMCs, taken on the day of the first yellow fever vaccination. All receptors derive from a man younger than 35 who received the YFV17D yellow fever vaccine.

This chain links TRBV5-4 with TRBJ2-6, with D unclear. Germline V gene data show CDR1 as SGHNT and CDR2 as YYREEE (reference sequence). The CDR3 runs 13 residues. V was shortened by 6 bases and J by 4 bases, with 8 bases between the two germline ends. The CDR3 region is CASKGSGANVLTF. CDR3 nucleotides: TGTGCCAGCAAGGGCTCCGGGGCCAACGTCCTGACTTTC. Combining the CDR3 with reference TRBV5-4 and TRBJ2-6 gives the whole variable domain ETGVTQSPTHLIKTRGQQVTLRCSSQSGHNTVSWYQQALGQGPQFIFQYYREEENGRGNFPPRFSGLQFPNYSSELNVNALELDDSALYLCASKGSGANVLTFGAGSRLTVL.

This clonotype was picked up many times. The chain uses TRBV10-3 and TRBJ2-7; no clear D. The V end was cut by 2 bases, the J end by 6 bases, with 17 bases between. The CDR3 length is 15 residues. The germline V gene encodes CDR1 ENHRY and CDR2 SYGVKD. For the CDR3, the DNA is TGTGCCATCAGTGAGCCCGGATCCCCCAGAGCCGAGCAGTACTTC. This codes for CAISEPGSPRAEQYF.

Here the CDR3 reads CSVEDPGAEAFF. The CDR3 region has the DNA TGCAGCGTTGAAGATCCGGGAGCTGAAGCTTTCTTT. The chain couples TRBV29-1 to TRBJ1-1, with D unclear. CDR1 and CDR2 (germline): SQVTM, ANQGSEA. This CDR3 region has 12 residues. Deletions cut 0 bases from V and 6 bases from J, with 8 bases between.

Ten or more counts support this clonotype. The V call is TRBV5-5, the J call TRBJ2-5; D is ambiguous. Trimming took off 4 bases at V and 2 bases at J, with 12 bases between the two ends. This CDR3 spans 14 amino acids. The germline V gene has CDR1 SGHKS and CDR2 YYEKEE (reference sequence). The CDR3 region is CASSPAIFQETQYF. Written as DNA, the CDR3 is TGTGCCAGCAGCCCGGCTATTTTTCAAGAGACCCAGTACTTC.

Only a few counts were recorded for this clonotype. This chain joins TRBV5-6 and TRBJ2-1, with 9 bases fitting TRBD1. Germline values: CDR1 SGHDT, CDR2 YYEEEE. With 2 bases clipped from V and 8 bases from J, the junction kept 8 bases outside the gene matches. This CDR3 contains 15 residues. The CDR3 loop reads CASSLKVRTGDEQFF. CDR3 bases: TGTGCCAGCAGCTTAAAGGTCCGGACAGGGGATGAGCAGTTCTTC.

This chain links TRBV5-4 with TRBJ2-7; D gene ambiguous. Trimming removed 0 bases from V and 0 bases from J, with 7 bases in between. The CDR3 spans 14 residues. The germline gives CDR1 SGHNT, CDR2 YYREEE (reference sequence). CDR3 protein: CASSLGVLSYEQYF. CDR3 nucleotide sequence: TGTGCCAGCAGCTTGGGAGTACTCTCCTACGAGCAGTACTTC.

This clonotype was picked up many times. V is TRBV29-1 and J is TRBJ1-2; D is undetermined. This CDR3 spans 16 amino acids. The V gene's germline CDR1 is SQVTM and CDR2 ANQGSEA. Trimming left V 5 bases short and J 5 bases short, with 24 bases between. CDR3 region: CSVRISHFTSGYGYTF. The CDR3 nucleotides are TGCAGCGTTCGAATCAGCCACTTTACCAGTGGGTATGGCTACACCTTC.

On this clonotype: With a much larger clone just one base away, this may be a read error. In nucleotides, the CDR3 is TGTGCCAGCACCCGGAACCACCAAGAGACCCAGTACTTC. Translation: CASTRNHQETQYF. This chain links TRBV11-3 with TRBJ2-5; D is unclear. The germline V gene has CDR1 SGHNT and CDR2 YENEEA. CDR3 size: 13 residues. The ends were cut back, 7 bases at V and 0 bases at J, with 9 bases in the middle.

This clonotype was detected a few times. The genes are TRBV11-2 and TRBJ2-5; 7 nucleotides align to TRBD1. The junction had 7 bases not matched to a gene; V was cut back by 5 bases and J by 1 base. CDR3 length: 15 residues. The V gene's germline CDR1 is SGHAT and CDR2 FQNNGV. DNA of the CDR3: TGTGCCAGCAGCCTGAACGGACAGGTCCAAGAGACCCAGTACTTC. Its protein is CASSLNGQVQETQYF.

This clonotype was seen only a few times. The V call is TRBV12-3 or TRBV12-4, the J call TRBJ1-6; D is undetermined. The V gene lost 2 bases and the J gene lost 7 bases, with 9 bases spanning the gap. The CDR3 runs to 14 residues. CDR3 sequence (DNA): TGTGCCAGCAGTTTAAACGGCAGGAATTCACCCCTCCACTTT. Protein product: CASSLNGRNSPLHF.

This clonotype was counted ten times or more. The rearrangement links TRBV14 to TRBJ1-5; 8 bases align to TRBD1. J was trimmed by 7 bases and V by 0 bases; bases with no gene match: 8. CDR1 is SGHDN, CDR2 FVKESK, per germline. The length of the CDR3 is 16 residues. The CDR3 nucleotides are TGTGCCAGCAGCCAAGATAAGCCGGGACAGGCCCAGCCCCAGCATTTT. This translates into CASSQDKPGQAQPQHF.

This clonotype was seen ten or more times. This sequence joins TRBV29-1 and TRBJ2-5; either TRBD1 or TRBD2 may supply D (5 bases each). Germline V gene data show CDR1 as SQVTM and CDR2 as ANQGSEA. The V end was cut by 4 bases, the J end by 0 bases, with 9 bases between. CDR3 size: 13 residues. DNA of the CDR3: TGCAGCGTTGTCGAGGGGAACCAAGAGACCCAGTACTTC. Protein: CSVVEGNQETQYF.

This clonotype was observed a few times. V and J are TRBV20-1 and TRBJ2-3; possible D gene TRBD2, 5 bases. The CDR3 runs 16 residues. The germline V and J ends were trimmed by 0 bases and 0 bases, with 13 bases remaining between them. Germline CDR1 is DFQATT and CDR2 is SNEGSKA (reference sequence). CDR3 loop: CSARDRLTTSTDTQYF. The CDR3 region has the DNA TGCAGTGCTAGAGATCGACTAACAACTAGCACAGATACGCAGTATTTT.

This clonotype showed up just a few times. V gene TRBV20-1 combines with J gene TRBJ1-5; a possible D gene is TRBD1 (6 bases). Germline CDR1 and CDR2: DFQATT and SNEGSKA (reference sequence). This CDR3 has 12 amino acids. Trimming removed 8 bases at V and 9 bases at J, with 17 bases between. CDR3 coding DNA: TGCAGTTCTGACGGGGGCGTTGGGCCCCAGCATTTT. Protein: CSSDGGVGPQHF.

This clonotype was found many times. V usage is TRBV27 and J usage is TRBJ1-5; weak D call: TRBD1 (5 bases). V was clipped by 2 bases and J by 4 bases, with 12 bases between them. The CDR3 is 15 residues long. The germline CDR1 and CDR2 sequences are MNHEY and SMNVEV (reference sequence). Here the CDR3 reads CASSLRGLPNQPQHF. CDR3 bases: TGTGCCAGCAGTTTAAGGGGACTCCCGAATCAGCCCCAGCATTTT.

This clonotype has a handful of counts. A junction boundary mismatches the germline segment, possibly from a read error. The V and J genes are TRBV20-1 and TRBJ1-2; TRBD1 matches 12 bases. The CDR3 contains 15 residues. Germline V gene lookup returns CDR1 DFQATT and CDR2 SNEGSKA (reference sequence). The chain's CDR3 is CSAGEGTGGDYGYTF. CDR3 DNA sequence: TGCAGTGCTGGAGAAGGGACAGGGGGCGACTATGGCTACACCTTC.

This clonotype was counted many times. J is TRBJ1-5 and V is TRBV27; a possible D gene is TRBD1 (5 bases). Trimming took off 3 bases at V and 1 base at J, with 7 bases between the two ends. This CDR3 has 14 amino acids. Per germline, CDR1 MNHEY and CDR2 SMNVEV (reference sequence). DNA of the CDR3: TGTGCCAGCAGTTTCCAGGGAAGCAATCAGCCCCAGCATTTT. This gives the protein CASSFQGSNQPQHF.

The table lists this clonotype with a few counts. The J gene is TRBJ2-1, the V gene TRBV4-1; 7 bases align to TRBD2. The CDR3 runs 15 residues. The V segment lost 3 bases and the J segment 4 bases; nucleotides outside the gene matches: 6. Germline CDR1 reads MGHRA; CDR2 reads YSYEKL. The CDR3 nucleotides are TGCGCCAGCAGCCATGCTGGGGGGGGGTACAATGAGCAGTTCTTC. Translated, it gives CASSHAGGGYNEQFF.